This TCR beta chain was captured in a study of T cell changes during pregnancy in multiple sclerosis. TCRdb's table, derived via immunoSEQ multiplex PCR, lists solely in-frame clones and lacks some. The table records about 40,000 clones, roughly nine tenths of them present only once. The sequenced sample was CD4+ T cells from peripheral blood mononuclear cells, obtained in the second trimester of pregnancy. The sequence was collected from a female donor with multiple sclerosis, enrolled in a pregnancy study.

This CDR3 reads CASSDRGGTEAFF. Here the CDR3 DNA reads TGTGCCAGCAGCGACAGGGGAGGGACTGAAGCTTTCTTT. This chain joins TRBV7-9 and TRBJ1-1; 8 bases agree with TRBD1. This CDR3 is built from 13 residues. With 5 bases clipped from V and 5 bases from J, the junction kept 4 bases outside the gene matches. The germline CDR1 and CDR2 sequences are SEHNR and FQNEAQ (reference sequence).